This T cell receptor (beta chain) was sequenced for a study of blood T cells in healthy people across ages. Sample-barcoded 5' priming and a J-beta primer mix drove a second PCR of roughly 6 to 12 cycles. CDR3-containing paired-end reads numbering at least 2.5 million came from each sample. TCRdb reprocessed the 5' RACE reads via MiXCR and lists one record per CDR3 protein. The sample includes about 640,000 distinct CDR3 sequences, roughly 58% of them seen just once. This CDR3 is 13 amino acids long. The J segment lost 1 base and the V segment lost 7 bases, leaving 6 bases of the junction unmatched. From germline, CDR1 is SQVTM and CDR2 ANQGSEA. This clonotype was seen more than once but under ten times. Per sample, no less than 6 micrograms of total RNA were extracted.

This TCR was sampled from a man aged 55 to 70 in good health. Material: blood. This chain joins TRBV29-1 and TRBJ1-1, with 7 nucleotides matching TRBD1. In DNA form, the CDR3 reads TGCAGCGCTGGACAGGCGCAGAACACTGAAGCTTTCTTT. It codes for CSAGQAQNTEAFF.